This record covers a single TCR beta chain. Sequencing used immunoSEQ multiplex PCR; TCRdb keeps in-frame clones, though not all of them. The repertoire holds about 170,000 clones, with 82% as singletons. Per the germline V gene, CDR1 is ENHRY and CDR2 is SYGVKD. This CDR3 is 14 amino acids long. After removal of 6 bases from V and 1 base from J, the junction contained 4 bases not matched to a gene. These data belong to a study of blood T cell repertoires in COVID-19. Study context: Sources were T cells, B-cell-depleted T cells, or PBMCs; the material itself was cDNA or gDNA.

The source material was peripheral blood. This receptor was identified in a woman of 80 years or more with acute or convalescent COVID-19. The V call is TRBV10-3, the J call TRBJ1-1, with 8 bases lining up with TRBD1. The CDR3 nucleotides read TGTGCCATCAGCCGGGGACAGGCGAACACTGAAGCTTTCTTT. Encoded protein: CAISRGQANTEAFF.